This T cell receptor beta chain came from a study of CD8 T cells in ankylosing spondylitis. Overall study findings and caveats: One TCR beta motif, made up of several highly homologous variants, appeared characteristic of ankylosing spondylitis blood. Researchers report that disease-linked clones proved CD8+ and relatively rare in peripheral blood.

Quantitative barcoded 5'-RACE was used to prepare TCR beta libraries. TCRdb re-derived calls from the 5' RACE reads in MiXCR, one entry per CDR3 protein. The data hold about 160,000 distinct CDR3 sequences, with 9.5% to 10% observed a single time. This clonotype occurred a few times. Its matching antigen is unknown. This CDR3 comprises 17 residues. Germline CDR1 and CDR2: SGDLS and YYNGEE. The V end was cut by 5 bases, the J end by 5 bases, with 22 bases between. Sequenced sample: blood, either unsorted or a sorted T cell fraction (not recorded which). The chain recombines TRBV9 with TRBJ2-2; D unresolved. The TCR originated in a female donor with ankylosing spondylitis or in good health (not recorded which). The CDR3 reads CASSDSMWRGETGELFF. For the CDR3, the DNA is TGTGCCAGCAGTGATTCGATGTGGAGAGGAGAAACCGGGGAGCTGTTTTTT. The complete variable domain, with remaining parts taken from reference TRBV9 and TRBJ2-2, reads DSGVTQTPKHLITATGQRVTLRCSPRSGDLSVYWYQQSLDQGLQFLIQYYNGEERAKGNILERFSAQQFPDLHSELNLSSLELGDSALYFCASSDSMWRGETGELFFGEGSRLTVL.